These T cell receptor beta chains were read from a single sample in a study of graft-versus-host responses after intestinal transplantation. Sequenced by immunoSEQ multiplex PCR; TCRdb stores in-frame clones only, minus some. In the table there are about 14,000 clones, roughly 82% of which are singletons. The sample was ileum tissue, taken approximately 26 days after intestinal transplant. These receptor sequences come from a human patient who received an intestinal transplant, so some T cells may come from the graft donor. Both conserved end residues are part of each CDR3. D genes are given only for firm matches. Size is stated for part of the rows, as once, few or many counts, or as a class when the clone is expanded.

j_call: TRBJ1-5
d_call: .
clone_size: .
v_call: TRBV30
cdr3_nt: TGTGCCTGGAGTTCAGGGATGAACAATCAGCCCCAGCATTTT
cdr3_aa: CAWSSGMNNQPQHF

j_call: TRBJ2-2
d_call: .
clone_size: .
v_call: TRBV11-2
cdr3_nt: TGTGCCAGCAGTCGAAAGTGGAGACAGTATGTCACCGGGGAGCTGTTTTTT
cdr3_aa: CASSRKWRQYVTGELFF

j_call: TRBJ1-2
d_call: TRBD1
clone_size: .
v_call: TRBV18
cdr3_nt: TGTGCCAGCTCAGCCGACAGGGCCTATGGCTACACCTTC
cdr3_aa: CASSADRAYGYTF

j_call: TRBJ1-1
d_call: .
clone_size: .
v_call: TRBV27
cdr3_nt: TGTGCCAGCAGTTTGCTCGCAGGGATGAACACTGAAGCTTTCTTT
cdr3_aa: CASSLLAGMNTEAFF

j_call: TRBJ2-3
d_call: TRBD2
clone_size: .
v_call: TRBV13
cdr3_nt: TGTGCCAGCAGCCCAATAGCGGGAGACGATACGCAGTATTTT
cdr3_aa: CASSPIAGDDTQYF

j_call: TRBJ1-1
d_call: TRBD1
clone_size: .
v_call: TRBV5-1
cdr3_nt: TGCGCCAGCAGCTTGTTAGGACAGGGGGCGATTGAAGCTTTCTTT
cdr3_aa: CASSLLGQGAIEAFF

j_call: TRBJ1-2
d_call: TRBD1
clone_size: .
v_call: TRBV7-9
cdr3_nt: TGTGCCAGCAGCCCGGGACAGAATAACTATGGCTACACCTTC
cdr3_aa: CASSPGQNNYGYTF

j_call: TRBJ2-3
d_call: .
clone_size: .
v_call: TRBV4-3
cdr3_nt: TGCGCCAGCAGCCAAGGGAGGAGCGGAAGCACAGATACGCAGTATTTT
cdr3_aa: CASSQGRSGSTDTQYF

j_call: TRBJ1-6
d_call: .
clone_size: .
v_call: TRBV6-5
cdr3_nt: TGTGCCAGCAGTAAATCCCGGGACAAAAATTCACCCCTCCACTTT
cdr3_aa: CASSKSRDKNSPLHF

j_call: TRBJ2-3
d_call: .
clone_size: .
v_call: TRBV6-1
cdr3_nt: TGTGCCAGCAGTGAACAGGCCCCCACAGATACGCAGTATTTT
cdr3_aa: CASSEQAPTDTQYF

j_call: TRBJ1-1
d_call: .
clone_size: .
v_call: TRBV6-5
cdr3_nt: TGTGCCAGCAGTCCTTTCGTCAACACTGAAGCTTTCTTT
cdr3_aa: CASSPFVNTEAFF

j_call: TRBJ2-3
d_call: TRBD1
clone_size: .
v_call: TRBV7-3
cdr3_nt: TGTGCCAGCAACCCCGGACAGGGGGCGACAGATACGCAGTATTTT
cdr3_aa: CASNPGQGATDTQYF

j_call: TRBJ2-1
d_call: .
clone_size: .
v_call: TRBV6-5
cdr3_nt: TGTGCCAGCAGTTACTCTGCGGGGACCGTTGAGCAGTTCTTC
cdr3_aa: CASSYSAGTVEQFF

j_call: TRBJ1-4
d_call: .
clone_size: .
v_call: TRBV2
cdr3_nt: TGTGCCAGCAGTGATCTGGGAGCTAATGAAAAACTGTTTTTT
cdr3_aa: CASSDLGANEKLFF

j_call: TRBJ1-5
d_call: .
clone_size: .
v_call: TRBV28
cdr3_nt: TGTGCCAGCAGGCTGACAGCTTTGTTGCCCCAGCATTTT
cdr3_aa: CASRLTALLPQHF

j_call: TRBJ1-2
d_call: TRBD1
clone_size: .
v_call: TRBV19
cdr3_nt: TGTGCCAGTAGTATGGGGACAGTCCCCAGGGGTGGCTACACCTTC
cdr3_aa: CASSMGTVPRGGYTF

j_call: TRBJ2-5
d_call: TRBD2
clone_size: .
v_call: TRBV4-1
cdr3_nt: TGCGCCAGCAGCCCCGGGACTAGCGGGGTCTTAGAGACCCAGTACTTC
cdr3_aa: CASSPGTSGVLETQYF

j_call: TRBJ1-1
d_call: .
clone_size: .
v_call: TRBV28
cdr3_nt: TGTGCCAGCAGTTTATCAGGAGGAGGCACTGAAGCTTTCTTT
cdr3_aa: CASSLSGGGTEAFF

j_call: TRBJ2-3
d_call: .
clone_size: .
v_call: TRBV10-3
cdr3_nt: TGTGCCATCAGGGACAGAGGCACAGATACGCAGTATTTT
cdr3_aa: CAIRDRGTDTQYF

j_call: TRBJ1-5
d_call: .
clone_size: .
v_call: TRBV19
cdr3_nt: TGTGCCAGTAGGGGGCTAAGCAATCAGCCCCAGCATTTT
cdr3_aa: CASRGLSNQPQHF

j_call: TRBJ2-5
d_call: TRBD2
clone_size: medium-sized
v_call: TRBV19
cdr3_nt: TGTGCCAGTAGTAAGCGGGGAGTCCAAGAGACCCAGTACTTC
cdr3_aa: CASSKRGVQETQYF

j_call: TRBJ1-5
d_call: TRBD1
clone_size: .
v_call: TRBV2
cdr3_nt: TGTGCCAGCACCGGGACAGGGACACGAAATCAGCCCCAGCATTTT
cdr3_aa: CASTGTGTRNQPQHF

j_call: TRBJ1-6
d_call: .
clone_size: medium-sized
v_call: TRBV27
cdr3_nt: TGTGCCAGCAGTCCCGGGTCTGATAATTCACCCCTCCACTTT
cdr3_aa: CASSPGSDNSPLHF

j_call: TRBJ2-1
d_call: TRBD2
clone_size: .
v_call: TRBV4-2
cdr3_nt: TGTGCCAGCAGCCAAGACCCGGCGGGGGGAAACAATGAGCAGTTCTTC
cdr3_aa: CASSQDPAGGNNEQFF

j_call: TRBJ1-2
d_call: .
clone_size: .
v_call: TRBV29-1
cdr3_nt: TGCAGCGTCGTGAAGGGTGACAGATTTAACTATGGCTACACCTTC
cdr3_aa: CSVVKGDRFNYGYTF

j_call: TRBJ2-7
d_call: .
clone_size: .
v_call: TRBV28
cdr3_nt: TGTGCCAGCAGTCAGGGGAGGGAAATCTACGAGCAGTACTTC
cdr3_aa: CASSQGREIYEQYF

j_call: TRBJ2-5
d_call: .
clone_size: .
v_call: TRBV4-1
cdr3_nt: TGCGCCAGCAGCCAAGAGTCTAGGCAGACCCAGTACTTC
cdr3_aa: CASSQESRQTQYF

j_call: TRBJ1-2
d_call: .
clone_size: once
v_call: TRBV11-2
cdr3_nt: TGTGCCAGCAGCTTTTTCAGGGGCGACTATGGCTACACCTTC
cdr3_aa: CASSFFRGDYGYTF

j_call: TRBJ2-7
d_call: TRBD1
clone_size: once
v_call: TRBV4-1
cdr3_nt: TGCGCCAGCAGCCCCCAGGGGGCCTACGAGCAGTACTTC
cdr3_aa: CASSPQGAYEQYF

j_call: TRBJ2-5
d_call: .
clone_size: .
v_call: TRBV6-1
cdr3_nt: TGTGCCAGCAATCGTGGGCTCCAAGAGACCCAGTACTTC
cdr3_aa: CASNRGLQETQYF

j_call: TRBJ1-6
d_call: TRBD1
clone_size: .
v_call: TRBV14
cdr3_nt: TGTGCCAGCAGCCCAGGACAGGGTTTTTCACCCCTCCACTTT
cdr3_aa: CASSPGQGFSPLHF

j_call: TRBJ1-2
d_call: TRBD1
clone_size: .
v_call: TRBV6-1
cdr3_nt: TGTGCCAGCAGCCTCGAGGGACAGCTAGGCTACACCTTC
cdr3_aa: CASSLEGQLGYTF

j_call: TRBJ2-5
d_call: TRBD1
clone_size: .
v_call: TRBV28
cdr3_nt: TGTGCCAGCAGTACTCGGGACAGCTACCAAGAGACCCAGTACTTC
cdr3_aa: CASSTRDSYQETQYF

j_call: TRBJ2-1
d_call: .
clone_size: .
v_call: TRBV28
cdr3_nt: TGTGCCAGCAGTTTAGGCGGGGCCTCTGGGAATGAGCAGTTCTTC
cdr3_aa: CASSLGGASGNEQFF

j_call: TRBJ2-1
d_call: TRBD2
clone_size: .
v_call: TRBV11-2
cdr3_nt: TGTGCCAGCAGCTACACTAGCGGGGGGGCCTACAATGAGCAGTTCTTC
cdr3_aa: CASSYTSGGAYNEQFF

j_call: TRBJ1-6
d_call: TRBD1
clone_size: .
v_call: TRBV4-1
cdr3_nt: TGCGCCAGCAGCCAGGGACAGGTCCTAGATTCACCCCTCCACTTT
cdr3_aa: CASSQGQVLDSPLHF

j_call: TRBJ2-3
d_call: .
clone_size: .
v_call: TRBV11-1
cdr3_nt: TGTGCCAGCAGCCCTAGTTCGTTGGTTAGCACAGATACGCAGTATTTT
cdr3_aa: CASSPSSLVSTDTQYF

j_call: TRBJ2-5
d_call: .
clone_size: .
v_call: TRBV7-3
cdr3_nt: TGTGCCAGCAGCTTAGGGGCGTTGGAGACCCAGTACTTC
cdr3_aa: CASSLGALETQYF

j_call: TRBJ2-2
d_call: .
clone_size: .
v_call: TRBV9
cdr3_nt: TGTGCCAGCAGCGCCCAAGACAGCACCGGGGAGCTGTTTTTT
cdr3_aa: CASSAQDSTGELFF

j_call: TRBJ1-4
d_call: .
clone_size: .
v_call: TRBV29-1
cdr3_nt: TGCAGCGTGACAGGAGGAACTAATGAAAAACTGTTTTTT
cdr3_aa: CSVTGGTNEKLFF

j_call: TRBJ2-7
d_call: .
clone_size: .
v_call: TRBV28
cdr3_nt: TGTGCCAGCAGTATCACGGGTCTTCTTACCTACGAGCAGTACTTC
cdr3_aa: CASSITGLLTYEQYF

j_call: TRBJ2-5
d_call: TRBD2
clone_size: .
v_call: TRBV9
cdr3_nt: TGTGCCAGCAGCGTAGTGGGCTACGGGGGGAATAACCAAGAGACCCAGTACTTC
cdr3_aa: CASSVVGYGGNNQETQYF

j_call: TRBJ1-2
d_call: TRBD1
clone_size: few
v_call: TRBV19
cdr3_nt: TGTGCCAGTAGTCCGGACAGGGTCGGGTATGGCTACACCTTC
cdr3_aa: CASSPDRVGYGYTF

j_call: TRBJ2-6
d_call: TRBD1
clone_size: .
v_call: TRBV7-9
cdr3_nt: TGTGCCAGCAGCTTAGCCGGGACAGGGGTACCTGGGGCCAACGTCCTGACTTTC
cdr3_aa: CASSLAGTGVPGANVLTF

j_call: TRBJ2-1
d_call: TRBD1
clone_size: .
v_call: TRBV11-2
cdr3_nt: TGTGCCAGCAGCTCACTTTGGGACAGCTCCTACAATGAGCAGTTCTTC
cdr3_aa: CASSSLWDSSYNEQFF

j_call: TRBJ2-2
d_call: .
clone_size: .
v_call: TRBV11-3
cdr3_nt: TGTGCCAGCAGCTTAGGGACAGCCAACACCGGGGAGCTGTTTTTT
cdr3_aa: CASSLGTANTGELFF

j_call: TRBJ1-5
d_call: .
clone_size: few
v_call: TRBV30
cdr3_nt: TGTGCCTGTAGCCCCGGAGGCAATCAGCCCCAGCATTTT
cdr3_aa: CACSPGGNQPQHF

j_call: TRBJ1-6
d_call: .
clone_size: few
v_call: TRBV19
cdr3_nt: TGTGCCAGTAGTACTCAGGGATCGGGTTCACCCCTCCACTTT
cdr3_aa: CASSTQGSGSPLHF

j_call: TRBJ1-4
d_call: .
clone_size: .
v_call: TRBV28
cdr3_nt: TGTGCCAGCGGGGGGACTAATGAAAAACTGTTTTTT
cdr3_aa: CASGGTNEKLFF

j_call: TRBJ2-6
d_call: .
clone_size: .
v_call: TRBV6-6
cdr3_nt: TGTGCCAGCAGTTACTCGAGGGGGACTGGGGCCAACGTCCTGACTTTC
cdr3_aa: CASSYSRGTGANVLTF

j_call: TRBJ2-3
d_call: TRBD1
clone_size: .
v_call: TRBV29-1
cdr3_nt: TGCAGCGTTGTCCATTGGGACAGGGCGGGCACAGATACGCAGTATTTT
cdr3_aa: CSVVHWDRAGTDTQYF